Each of the 27 T cell receptor beta chains below was sequenced from the same sample in a study of blood T cells in healthy people across ages. Combining a sample-barcoded 5' primer with a J-beta primer mix, a second PCR ran for roughly 6 to 11 cycles. TCRdb used MiXCR to reprocess the 5' RACE reads, holding one entry per CDR3 protein. Here the sample spans 750,000 to 850,000 distinct CDR3 sequences, 20% to 30% being singletons. The sample was also linked to a second study, of T cells of mothers and their children.

Sequenced: blood. The receptors were gathered from a boy aged 5 to 17 in good health.

This rearrangement joins TRBV20-1 to TRBJ2-5, with 10 bases fitting TRBD2. The DNA matches TRBJ2-1 better at its end, which makes the J call doubtful. From germline, CDR1 is DFQATT and CDR2 SNEGSKA (reference sequence). The CDR3 contains 15 residues. The CDR3 DNA follows: TGCAGTGCCGTCCAGAGCGGGAGGGCCTTAAATGAGCAGTTCTTC. This translates into CSAVQSGRALNEQFF.

This clonotype was seen a handful of times. The chain uses TRBV28 and TRBJ2-1; 10 bases align to TRBD2. The CDR3 has 14 residues. From germline, CDR1 is MDHEN and CDR2 SYDVKM. The CDR3 sequence is CALSGGAFDNEQFF. In DNA form, the CDR3 reads TGTGCTTTAAGCGGGGGGGCCTTCGACAATGAGCAGTTCTTC.

This clonotype was found a few times. The rearrangement joins TRBV4-3 to TRBJ1-5; a possible D gene is TRBD1 (6 bases). V lost 0 bases to trimming and J lost 9 bases, with 12 bases between them. The CDR3 loop spans 14 amino acids. The germline V gene encodes CDR1 LGHNA and CDR2 YSLEER. In DNA form, the CDR3 reads TGCGCCAGCAGCCAAGAACGGGGGCTAAGGCCCCAGCATTTT. Translation: CASSQERGLRPQHF.

This clonotype was recorded a few times. The J gene is TRBJ1-2, the V gene TRBV6-6; 7 bases line up with TRBD1. Germline assignment: CDR1 MNHNY and CDR2 SVGAGI (reference sequence). The CDR3 is made up of 16 amino acids. The V and J ends lost 6 bases and 2 bases, in that order; junction bases with no gene match: 12. The CDR3, as DNA: TGTGCCAGCAGCGATAGCCCGGACAGGCGCAACTATGGCTACACCTTC. It specifies CASSDSPDRRNYGYTF.

This chain joins TRBV3-1 and TRBJ2-5, with a weak D call TRBD2 (5 bases). Trimming left V 4 bases short and J 7 bases short, with 16 bases between. Germline assignment: CDR1 LGHDT and CDR2 YNNKEL (reference sequence). The CDR3 has 14 residues. The CDR3 DNA reads TGTGCCAGCAGCCTAGGAGGCATGGATGGGACCCAGTACTTC. This gives the protein CASSLGGMDGTQYF.

This clonotype has at least ten counts. V usage is TRBV29-1 and J usage is TRBJ2-7; either TRBD1 or TRBD2 may supply D (6 bases each). The CDR3 length is 14 residues. V was shortened by 3 bases and J by 0 bases, with 12 bases between the two germline ends. The germline gives CDR1 SQVTM, CDR2 ANQGSEA. The CDR3, as DNA: TGCAGCGTTGAGGGGGGCCAGAGCTCCTACGAGCAGTACTTC. Translated: CSVEGGQSSYEQYF.

CDR3 sequence (DNA): TGTGCCAGCAGTGCTACACAGGGAAACCAGCCCCAGCATTTT. Encoded protein: CASSATQGNQPQHF. The chain employs TRBV2 and TRBJ1-5; tentatively, D is TRBD1 (6 bases). Deletions cut 4 bases from V and 7 bases from J, with 14 bases between. The CDR3 length is 14 residues. CDR1 SNHLY and CDR2 FYNNEI come from the germline V gene.

The chain is built from TRBV28 and TRBJ2-1, with 7 bases fitting TRBD2. The CDR3 has 15 residues. V dropped 7 bases and J dropped 0; count of bases not matched to a gene: 6. Germline-derived CDR1 and CDR2 are MDHEN and SYDVKM. The CDR3 sequence is CASKNGGSSYNEQFF. DNA of the CDR3: TGTGCCAGCAAAAACGGCGGGAGCTCCTACAATGAGCAGTTCTTC.

The chain combines TRBV18 with TRBJ1-1, with 7 positions matching TRBD1. With V trimmed by 3 bases and J by 9 bases, 13 bases remained unmatched. The CDR3 is 15 amino acids. In germline, CDR1 is KGHSH, CDR2 LQKENI. DNA of the CDR3: TGTGCCAGCTCACCTTTCTCCGGACAGGTAGAAAAAGCTTTCTTT. This translates into CASSPFSGQVEKAFF.

This clonotype showed up just a few times. The chain joins TRBV5-8 to TRBJ2-6; D may correspond to TRBD1 or TRBD2 (5 bases each). V gave up 0 bases and J gave up 2 bases, with 9 bases separating them. This CDR3 is 16 amino acids long. Germline CDR1 reads SGHTS; CDR2 reads YDEGEE. CDR3 in DNA: TGTGCCAGCAGCTTGGCAAAGGGACCTGGGGCCAACGTCCTGACTTTC. Amino acids: CASSLAKGPGANVLTF.

This clonotype was observed a handful of times. J is TRBJ1-5 and V is TRBV27; D is ambiguous. CDR1 and CDR2 (germline): MNHEY, SMNVEV (reference sequence). CDR3 size: 14 residues. The V gene lost 4 bases and the J gene lost 0 bases, with 7 bases spanning the gap. The CDR3 region is CASSSRGSNQPQHF. The CDR3 DNA reads TGTGCCAGCAGTTCTCGCGGTAGCAATCAGCCCCAGCATTTT.

The chain is built from TRBV10-3 and TRBJ2-5; 9 bases map to TRBD1. The CDR3 has 13 residues. Germline V lookup: CDR1 ENHRY, CDR2 SYGVKD. V lost 4 bases and J lost 9; bases outside the gene matches: 6. CDR3 sequence (DNA): TGTGCCATCAGTGGACAGGGGGGTGAGGCCCAGTACTTC. It specifies CAISGQGGEAQYF.

V and J are TRBV9 and TRBJ2-1; 8 positions agree with TRBD2. Germline values: CDR1 SGDLS, CDR2 YYNGEE. V shed 3 bases and J 3 bases; nucleotides not matched to a gene: 11. The CDR3 consists of 17 residues. CDR3 residues: CASSDQSRGGLYNEQFF. In nucleotides, the CDR3 is TGTGCCAGCAGCGACCAAAGCCGGGGGGGCCTCTACAATGAGCAGTTCTTC. Using reference TRBV9 and TRBJ2-1 for the parts outside the CDR3, the full variable domain is DSGVTQTPKHLITATGQRVTLRCSPRSGDLSVYWYQQSLDQGLQFLIQYYNGEERAKGNILERFSAQQFPDLHSELNLSSLELGDSALYFCASSDQSRGGLYNEQFFGPGTRLTVL.

The chain is built from TRBV4-1 and TRBJ2-3; D is unclear. Trimming left V 1 base short and J 6 bases short, with 23 bases between. The CDR3 sequence is 18 residues long. The germline V gene encodes CDR1 MGHRA and CDR2 YSYEKL. The CDR3 DNA is TGCGCCAGCAGCCAAGGTCGGTCTCTTACGGTTGCGATGGATACGCAGTATTTT. It yields the protein CASSQGRSLTVAMDTQYF.

This clonotype occurred a few times. The genes are TRBV9 and TRBJ2-7; D is possibly TRBD2 (6 bases). The CDR3 covers 15 residues. Germline lookup yields CDR1 SGDLS and CDR2 YYNGEE. The ends were cut back, 2 bases at V and 3 bases at J, with 15 bases in the middle. DNA of the CDR3: TGTGCCAGCAGCGTGGACCCCGCGGGGAACTACGAGCAGTACTTC. Protein product: CASSVDPAGNYEQYF.

This clonotype occurred many times. DNA for the CDR3: TGTGCCAGCAGTCCCCCGCGTCCTAGCGGGGATACGCAGTATTTT. It translates to CASSPPRPSGDTQYF. This chain joins TRBV28 and TRBJ2-3; TRBD2 agrees at 8 bases. The germline V gene encodes CDR1 MDHEN and CDR2 SYDVKM. The CDR3 contains 15 residues. With V trimmed by 5 bases and J by 6 bases, 10 bases remained unmatched.

V gene TRBV10-3 combines with J gene TRBJ1-4; TRBD1 matches at 11 bases. CDR1 is ENHRY and CDR2 is SYGVKD in the germline V gene. This CDR3 is 17 amino acids long. The trim removed 2 bases at V and 0 bases at J, leaving 2 bases unmatched. This chain's CDR3 is CAISEPGQGATNEKLFF. CDR3 in DNA: TGTGCCATCAGTGAGCCGGGACAGGGGGCAACTAATGAAAAACTGTTTTTT.

This clonotype was found many times. This chain links TRBV9 with TRBJ2-5; a possible D gene is TRBD1 (6 bases). Germline V lookup: CDR1 SGDLS, CDR2 YYNGEE. With 4 bases removed from V and 5 bases from J, the gap between germline ends came to 18 bases. This CDR3 has 15 residues. The CDR3 reads CASSTSVQGTETQYF. DNA for the CDR3: TGTGCCAGCAGCACCAGCGTCCAGGGGACGGAGACCCAGTACTTC. Variable domain in full (rest from reference TRBV9 and TRBJ2-5): DSGVTQTPKHLITATGQRVTLRCSPRSGDLSVYWYQQSLDQGLQFLIQYYNGEERAKGNILERFSAQQFPDLHSELNLSSLELGDSALYFCASSTSVQGTETQYFGPGTRLLVL.

The rearrangement links TRBV7-9 to TRBJ2-7; D remains ambiguous. Trimming removed 6 bases from V and 10 bases from J, with 19 bases in between. CDR1 is SEHNR and CDR2 is FQNEAQ in the germline V gene (reference sequence). CDR3 length equals 13 residues. DNA for the CDR3: TGTGCCAGCAGTCCCCCTAGAACAGCCTTCCAGTACTTC. Protein: CASSPPRTAFQYF.

There are a few counts of this clonotype. This chain links TRBV27 with TRBJ2-5; tentatively, D is TRBD1 or TRBD2 (5 bases each). The J call may be in error: the DNA end matches TRBJ2-1 better. Per the germline V gene, CDR1 is MNHEY and CDR2 is SMNVEV (reference sequence). This CDR3 comprises 13 residues. CDR3 sequence (DNA): TGTGCCAGCAGTTTCGAAGTTTGGGACGAGCAGTTCTTC. It encodes CASSFEVWDEQFF.

The chain joins TRBV15 to TRBJ1-2; TRBD1 might be the D (5 bases). Per germline, CDR1 LNHNV and CDR2 YYDKDF (reference sequence). This CDR3 has 16 residues. Trimming stripped 0 bases from V and 2 bases from J, with 13 bases between. The DNA for the CDR3 is TGTGCCACCAGCAGAGATCTAGCAGGGTTCAACTATGGCTACACCTTC. The encoded protein is CATSRDLAGFNYGYTF.

The rearrangement joins TRBV4-3 to TRBJ2-1; 11 bases are a match to TRBD2. CDR3 length equals 19 residues. V shed 2 bases, J shed 8 bases, and the junction held 17 bases outside the gene matches. The germline gives CDR1 LGHNA, CDR2 YSLEER. For the CDR3, the DNA is TGCGCCAGCAGCCAATCGGCTAGCGGGAGGTTCCGTGCGGACCATGAGCAGTTCTTC. This encodes CASSQSASGRFRADHEQFF.

The chain employs TRBV28 and TRBJ1-1, with D uncertain. The CDR3 contains 12 residues. Germline CDR1 MDHEN, CDR2 SYDVKM. Deletions cut 2 bases from V and 6 bases from J, with 7 bases between. CDR3 in amino acids: CASSLTTAEAFF. The CDR3 DNA follows: TGTGCCAGCAGTTTAACGACGGCTGAAGCTTTCTTT.

This clonotype appeared a few times. The J gene is TRBJ2-6, the V gene TRBV4-3; the match to TRBD1 covers 9 bases. CDR1 is LGHNA and CDR2 is YSLEER in the germline V gene. CDR3 length: 18 amino acids. The ends lost 0 bases at V and 2 bases at J; junction bases unmatched: 5. CDR3 protein: CASSQDRQGVAGANVLTF. CDR3 in DNA: TGCGCCAGCAGCCAAGATAGACAGGGGGTTGCTGGGGCCAACGTCCTGACTTTC.

The V call is TRBV20-1, the J call TRBJ2-4, with no clear D. Germline CDR1 is DFQATT and CDR2 is SNEGSKA (reference sequence). This CDR3 region has 17 residues. Trimming took off 4 bases at V and 2 bases at J, with 21 bases between the two ends. The CDR3 region is CSATGAPTGPSKNIQYF. CDR3 nucleotides: TGCAGTGCTACCGGAGCCCCGACCGGGCCCTCCAAAAACATTCAGTACTTC.

This clonotype was seen more than once but under ten times. The rearrangement joins TRBV20-1 to TRBJ2-1, with TRBD2 matching 13 bases. The germline V gene has CDR1 DFQATT and CDR2 SNEGSKA (reference sequence). The CDR3 has 16 residues. Trimming at V came to 5 bases and at J to 9 bases, leaving 13 bases not matched to a gene. The DNA for the CDR3 is TGCAGTGCTTATCTCATTACTAGCGGGAGGGCCGGTGAGCAGTTCTTC. Protein product: CSAYLITSGRAGEQFF.

CDR3 sequence: CASSLVQGFRPYEQYF. The CDR3, as DNA: TGTGCCAGCAGTTTAGTGCAGGGCTTCAGACCCTACGAGCAGTACTTC. The chain joins TRBV12-3 or TRBV12-4 to TRBJ2-7, with D perhaps TRBD1 (5 bases). This CDR3 is 16 amino acids long. V was shortened by 1 base and J by 2 bases, with 15 bases between the two germline ends.